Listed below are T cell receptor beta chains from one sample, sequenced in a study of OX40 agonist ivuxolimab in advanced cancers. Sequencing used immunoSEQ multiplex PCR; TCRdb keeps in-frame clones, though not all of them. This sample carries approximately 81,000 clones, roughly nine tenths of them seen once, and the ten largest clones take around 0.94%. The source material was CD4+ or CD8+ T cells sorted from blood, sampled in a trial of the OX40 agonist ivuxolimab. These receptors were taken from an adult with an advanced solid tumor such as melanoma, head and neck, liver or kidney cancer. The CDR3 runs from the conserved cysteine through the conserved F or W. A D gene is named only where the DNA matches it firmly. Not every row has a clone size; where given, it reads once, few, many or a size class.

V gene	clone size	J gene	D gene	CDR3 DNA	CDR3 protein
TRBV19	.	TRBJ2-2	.	TGTGCCAGTAAAGGGCCCGGAGGGGCGAACACCGGGGAGCTGTTTTTT	CASKGPGGANTGELFF
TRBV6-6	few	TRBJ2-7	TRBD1	TGTGCCAGCCGGACAGGGGGCCGAAATAACGACTACGAGCAGTACTTC	CASRTGGRNNDYEQYF
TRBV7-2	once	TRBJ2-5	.	TGTGCCAGCAGGACGAGGGCTTCCGGAGAGACCCAGTACTTC	CASRTRASGETQYF
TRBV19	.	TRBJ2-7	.	TGTGCCAGTAGTACAGTACCCGGGGACGAGCAGTACTTC	CASSTVPGDEQYF
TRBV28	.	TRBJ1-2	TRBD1	TGTGCCACGACGGATTCGACAGGGAGGTACTATGGCTACACCTTC	CATTDSTGRYYGYTF
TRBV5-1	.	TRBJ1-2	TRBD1	TGCGCCAGCAGCGCCGGACAGGGGATGAGCTATGGCTACACCTTC	CASSAGQGMSYGYTF
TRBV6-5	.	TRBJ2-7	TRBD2	TGTGCCAGCAGACTTAGCGGGAGCTACGAGCAGTACTTC	CASRLSGSYEQYF
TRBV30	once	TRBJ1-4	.	TGTGCCTGGAACAGGGAGGTGGATGAAAAACTGTTTTTT	CAWNREVDEKLFF
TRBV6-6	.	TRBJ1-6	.	TGTGCCAGCAGTTATATCTCAGATTCACCCCTCCACTTT	CASSYISDSPLHF
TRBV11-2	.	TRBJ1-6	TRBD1	TGTGCCAGCAGCCGCGGACAGGGAAATTCACCCCTCCACTTT	CASSRGQGNSPLHF
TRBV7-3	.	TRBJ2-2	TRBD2	TGTGCCAGCAGCTTAGGGAGGGAGAACACCGGGGAGCTGTTTTTT	CASSLGRENTGELFF
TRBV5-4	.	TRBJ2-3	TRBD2	TGTGCCAGCAGCCCCGATAGCGGGAGTGCCGATACGCAGTATTTT	CASSPDSGSADTQYF
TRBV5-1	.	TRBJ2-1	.	TGCGCCAGCAGCTTGGACTCCGAATACAATGAGCAGTTCTTC	CASSLDSEYNEQFF
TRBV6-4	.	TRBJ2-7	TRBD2	TGTGCCAGCAGAAGAGATGGACTAGCCGCTTCCTACGAGCAGTACTTC	CASRRDGLAASYEQYF
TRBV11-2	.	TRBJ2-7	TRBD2	TGTGCCAGCAGCTTAGCCCTCACTAGCGGGAGGCCCTCGGGCGAGCAGTACTTC	CASSLALTSGRPSGEQYF
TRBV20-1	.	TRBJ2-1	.	TGCAGTGCTATACTAGGGAATGAGCAGTTCTTC	CSAILGNEQFF
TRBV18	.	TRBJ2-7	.	TGTGCCAGCTCAACCCCCCTGGCCCCTCCTGGCAGATACGAGCAGTACTTC	CASSTPLAPPGRYEQYF
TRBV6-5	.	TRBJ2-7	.	TGTGCCAGCAGTTACCGGCCTAGCCCAGCTTACGAGCAGTACTTC	CASSYRPSPAYEQYF
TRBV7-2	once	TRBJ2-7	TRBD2	TGTGCCAGCAGCTTAAGGGGACTAGCGGCCCTCTCCTACGAGCAGTACTTC	CASSLRGLAALSYEQYF
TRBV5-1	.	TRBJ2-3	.	TGTGCCAGCAGCTTACAGCACACAGATACGCAGTATTTT	CASSLQHTDTQYF
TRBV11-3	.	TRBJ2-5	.	TGTGCCAGCAGCTCGAGAGGGGAGACCCAGTACTTC	CASSSRGETQYF
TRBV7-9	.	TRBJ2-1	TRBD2	TGTGCCAGCAGCTTACCTAGCGGGAACAATGAGCAGTTCTTC	CASSLPSGNNEQFF
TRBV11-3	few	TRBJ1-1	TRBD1	TGTGCCAGCAGTCCTTGGCTTTTAGGGGGCTCGAACACTGAAGCTTTCTTT	CASSPWLLGGSNTEAFF
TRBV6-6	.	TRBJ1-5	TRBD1	TGTGCCAGCAGTCCAGGGACAGCCGGGGAGCCCCAGCATTTT	CASSPGTAGEPQHF
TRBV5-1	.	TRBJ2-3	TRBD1	TGCGCCAGCAGCTCGACAGGGGAGGTAACAGATACGCAGTATTTT	CASSSTGEVTDTQYF
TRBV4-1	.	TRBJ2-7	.	TGCGCCAGCAGCCACGATTACTCCTACGAGCAGTACTTC	CASSHDYSYEQYF
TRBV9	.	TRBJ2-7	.	TGTGCCAGCAGCGTAATCTACGAGCAGTACTTC	CASSVIYEQYF
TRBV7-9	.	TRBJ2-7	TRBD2	TGTGCCAGCAGACCCCCGCCTAGCGGGAAGGGTACCCACGAGCAGTACTTC	CASRPPPSGKGTHEQYF
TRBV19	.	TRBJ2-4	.	TGTGCCAGTAGTAGCTATCGGGTTGGGGACATTCAGTACTTC	CASSSYRVGDIQYF
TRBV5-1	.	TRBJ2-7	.	TGCGCCAGCAGCATGGGGGTAATCTCCTACGAGCAGTACTTC	CASSMGVISYEQYF
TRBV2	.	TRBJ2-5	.	TGTGCCAGCAGTCCGACGATATTTGAGACCCAGTACTTC	CASSPTIFETQYF
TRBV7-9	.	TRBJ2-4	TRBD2	TGTGCCAGCAGCTTACGAGCGGGAGGGCGGACTGGCAAAAACATTCAGTACTTC	CASSLRAGGRTGKNIQYF
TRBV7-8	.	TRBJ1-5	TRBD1	TGTGCCAGCCAGGGGGCAGAGGGCAATCAGCCCCAGCATTTT	CASQGAEGNQPQHF
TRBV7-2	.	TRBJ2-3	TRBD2	TGTGCCATCACCAGCGGGAGGGCCTCAGATACGCAGTATTTT	CAITSGRASDTQYF
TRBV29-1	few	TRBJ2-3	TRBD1	TGCAGCGTTGAAGATCAGGGGACAGGGGGCAGGTCAGATACGCAGTATTTT	CSVEDQGTGGRSDTQYF
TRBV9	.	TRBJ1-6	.	TGTGCCAGCAGCGTAGGACAGGCCAATTCACCCCTCCACTTT	CASSVGQANSPLHF
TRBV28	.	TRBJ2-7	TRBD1	TGTGCCAGCAGTTCTCCGAATGGACAGGGTGGCGACGAGCAGTACTTC	CASSSPNGQGGDEQYF
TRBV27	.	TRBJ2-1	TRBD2	TGTGCCAGCACCCACGGACTAGCGGATTTCAATGAGCAGTTCTTC	CASTHGLADFNEQFF
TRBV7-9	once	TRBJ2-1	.	TGTGCCAGCAGCTTAGGTACATACAATGAGCAGTTCTTC	CASSLGTYNEQFF
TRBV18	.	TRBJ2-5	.	TGTGCCAGCTCACCACGGCGACAAGAGACCCAGTACTTC	CASSPRRQETQYF
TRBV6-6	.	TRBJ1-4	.	TGTGCCAGCAGCCGACTGGGAATCTCTAATGAAAAACTGTTTTTT	CASSRLGISNEKLFF
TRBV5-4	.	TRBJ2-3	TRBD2	TGTGCCAGCAGCTTGGGACTAGCGGGCACAGATACGCAGTATTTT	CASSLGLAGTDTQYF
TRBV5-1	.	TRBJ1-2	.	TGCGCCAGCAACGAGGGTGGATATGGCTACACCTTC	CASNEGGYGYTF
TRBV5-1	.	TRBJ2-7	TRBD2	TGTGCCAGCAGCCGAACTAGCGGGAGTTTTTACGAGCAGTACTTC	CASSRTSGSFYEQYF
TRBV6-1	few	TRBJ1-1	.	TGTGCCAGCAGTGAAGTAGTTACCGCGTATACTGAAGCTTTCTTT	CASSEVVTAYTEAFF
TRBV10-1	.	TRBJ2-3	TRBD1	TGCGCCAGCAGTATACAGGGGGCTCCCACAGATACGCAGTATTTT	CASSIQGAPTDTQYF
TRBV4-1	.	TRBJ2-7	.	TGCGCCAGCAGCCAAGACTCCCCTTCCGCGGCGCTCTCCTACGAGCAGTACTTC	CASSQDSPSAALSYEQYF
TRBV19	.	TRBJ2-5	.	TGTGCCAGTAGTATGCAGGGAGAGACCCAGTACTTC	CASSMQGETQYF
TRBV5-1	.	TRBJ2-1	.	TGCGCCAGCAGCCTATGGCTAGAAGGGAATGAGCAGTTCTTC	CASSLWLEGNEQFF
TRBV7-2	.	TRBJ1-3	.	TGTGCCAGCAGCTTTTCACATGGCTCTGGAAACACCATATATTTT	CASSFSHGSGNTIYF
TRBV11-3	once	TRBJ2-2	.	TGTGCCAGCAGCTTAGATATTTCCGGGGAGCTGTTTTTT	CASSLDISGELFF
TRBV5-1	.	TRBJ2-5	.	TGCGCCAGCAGCTTGTTGGGGTCCCGGCAAGAGACCCAGTACTTC	CASSLLGSRQETQYF
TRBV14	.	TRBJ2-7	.	TGTGCCAGCAGCCAAGTCAACGCGGGCCCCTACGAGCAGTACTTC	CASSQVNAGPYEQYF
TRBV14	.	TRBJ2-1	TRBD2	TGTGCCAGCGGGAGGGTAAATTCCTACAATGAGCAGTTCTTC	CASGRVNSYNEQFF
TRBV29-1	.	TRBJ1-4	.	TGCAGCGTTGAAAAGGGAGGCGAAAAACTGTTTTTT	CSVEKGGEKLFF
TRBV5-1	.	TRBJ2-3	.	TGCGCCAGCAGCCCAGGTAGGGGTCTTGGAACAGATACGCAGTATTTT	CASSPGRGLGTDTQYF
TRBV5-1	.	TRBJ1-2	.	TGCGCCAGCAGCTTGGAAGGGGCCAGTTATGGCTACACCTTC	CASSLEGASYGYTF